This T cell receptor beta chain was recovered during a study of blood T cell repertoires in COVID-19. In the study overall: Acute and convalescent COVID-19 specimens originated in the United States, Italy and Spain. The analysed material was cDNA or gDNA that came from T cells, B-cell-depleted T cells, or PBMCs.

Per the authors' pipeline: Amplification of reference gene primers provided the estimated nucleated cell counts. The repertoire was sequenced with immunoSEQ multiplex PCR; TCRdb's copy has only in-frame clones and lacks some. Clone size and V and J calls were adopted from that table, with D and trimming inferred from the DNA. Of 90,000 to 120,000 clones in the sample, approximately 88% are singletons; the top ten hold 4.9%. The germline CDR1 and CDR2 sequences are GTSNPN and SVGIG (reference sequence). V was cut by 6 bases and J by 4 bases, with 11 bases left in between. The CDR3 runs 12 residues. Sequencing was carried out using peripheral blood. This receptor was taken from a man aged 40-49 years with active or convalescent COVID-19. V gene TRBV30 combines with J gene TRBJ2-3; a possible D gene is TRBD2 (5 bases). The CDR3 DNA reads as TGTGCCTGCTCAGGAGGCCCAGATACGCAGTATTTT. Its protein is CACSGGPDTQYF.